These 13 T cell receptor beta chains were all obtained from the same sample, sequenced in a study of vaccination effects on CD4 cells after COVID-19. Following an approximately eleven-day culture, CD4+ T cells were purified. Two-dose BNT162b2 or mRNA-1273 vaccination was given to participants. Sequenced by immunoSEQ multiplex PCR; TCRdb stores in-frame clones only, minus some. Of about 73,000 clones listed, roughly 75% are singletons. These receptors are not linked to any known antigen. The sample was CD4+ T cells from PBMCs cultured without peptide, taken after COVID-19 vaccination. These receptor sequences come from a human donor who received a COVID-19 vaccine.

This clone was observed a single time. The gene calls are TRBV5-1 and TRBJ1-6; 7 bases agree with TRBD1. This CDR3 comprises 14 residues. Trimming cost V 5 bases and J 7 bases; bases outside gene matches: 6. CDR1 is SGHRS, CDR2 YFSETQ, per germline. This CDR3 reads CASSLTGNNSPLHF. The CDR3 DNA sequence: TGCGCCAGCAGTCTGACAGGGAACAATTCACCCCTCCACTTT.

This rearrangement joins TRBV7-3 to TRBJ1-6, with D perhaps TRBD1 (5 bases). The ends were cut back, 5 bases at V and 10 bases at J, with 18 bases in the middle. The CDR3 has 15 residues. Germline V gene lookup returns CDR1 SGHTA and CDR2 FQGTGA. CDR3 sequence: CASSLAPQGSSPLHF. The DNA of the CDR3 is TGTGCCAGCAGCCTCGCCCCCCAGGGAAGCTCACCCCTCCACTTT.

This clone was seen a few times. This chain uses TRBV5-4 with TRBJ1-5; D gene unclear. Trimming took 2 bases from V and 0 from J, leaving 3 bases between them. Germline loops: CDR1 SGHNT, CDR2 YYREEE (reference sequence). This CDR3 is 13 amino acids long. Here the CDR3 DNA reads TGTGCCAGCAGCTTCGATAGCAATCAGCCCCAGCATTTT. This gives the protein CASSFDSNQPQHF.

The rearrangement uses TRBV5-1 and TRBJ2-5, with 7 bases lining up with TRBD1. Losses at the gene ends were 6 bases for V and 1 base for J; bases not matched to a gene: 9. This CDR3 has 15 amino acids. Germline V lookup: CDR1 SGHRS, CDR2 YFSETQ. The CDR3 reads CASTTTGTSQETQYF. CDR3 DNA: TGCGCCAGCACCACGACAGGGACAAGCCAAGAGACCCAGTACTTC.

V usage is TRBV6-1 and J usage is TRBJ1-6; tentative D call: TRBD1 (5 bases). The CDR3 spans 15 residues. Germline V CDR1 and CDR2: MNHNS, SASEGT. Trimming took off 1 base at V and 6 bases at J, with 10 bases between the two ends. DNA for the CDR3: TGTGCCAGCAGTGAAGTCCAGGGAAGTAATTCACCCCTCCACTTT. Its translation is CASSEVQGSNSPLHF.

This sequence joins TRBV5-1 and TRBJ1-1; unclear D gene. The length of the CDR3 is 14 residues. V lost 5 bases, J lost 1 base, and 12 bases lay in between. The V gene's germline CDR1 is SGHRS and CDR2 YFSETQ. The CDR3 region has the DNA TGCGCCAGCAGGGATCCGCGCTCGAACACTGAAGCTTTCTTT. Translation gives CASRDPRSNTEAFF.

This clone was counted a few times. The chain is built from TRBV7-9 and TRBJ2-1; TRBD1 agrees at 9 bases. The CDR3 is 16 amino acids. CDR1 is SEHNR and CDR2 is FQNEAQ in the germline V gene (reference sequence). Losses at the gene ends were 5 bases for V and 6 bases for J; bases not matched to a gene: 11. CDR3 bases: TGTGCCAGCAGCCGTCCCCCGGGACAGGGACCCAATGAGCAGTTCTTC. It codes for CASSRPPGQGPNEQFF.

This chain connects TRBV9 to TRBJ2-3; D ambiguous. The CDR3 extends over 15 amino acids. Trimming stripped 1 base from V and 0 bases from J, with 9 bases between. CDR1 SGDLS and CDR2 YYNGEE come from the germline V gene. DNA for the CDR3: TGTGCCAGCAGCGTACTGCAGTCTAGCACAGATACGCAGTATTTT. Translated: CASSVLQSSTDTQYF.

The V and J genes are TRBV6-5 and TRBJ1-5; no clear D. V shed 2 bases and J shed 0 bases, with 5 bases lying between them. This CDR3 has 14 residues. CDR1 MNHEY and CDR2 SVGAGI come from the germline V gene. The CDR3 nucleotides are TGTGCCAGCAGTTACAGGGATAGCAATCAGCCCCAGCATTTT. This sequence encodes CASSYRDSNQPQHF.

Only a few counts were recorded for this clone. This chain connects TRBV11-3 to TRBJ1-5, with a tentative D call TRBD1 (5 bases). The ends were cut back, 8 bases at V and 1 base at J, with 24 bases in the middle. Germline-derived CDR1 and CDR2 are SGHNT and YENEEA. The CDR3 runs to 18 residues. CDR3 loop: CASPAAGRLRGSNQPQHF. The CDR3 DNA is TGTGCCAGCCCCGCCGCAGGGCGGCTCCGGGGGAGCAATCAGCCCCAGCATTTT.

The V and J genes are TRBV2 and TRBJ2-5; a possible D gene is TRBD2 (5 bases). Germline loops: CDR1 SNHLY, CDR2 FYNNEI. Trimming shortened V by 7 bases and J by 0 bases, and 18 bases separated the two germline ends. This CDR3 spans 16 amino acids. CDR3 loop: CASKKRNSGNQETQYF. The DNA for the CDR3 is TGTGCCAGCAAGAAAAGGAACAGCGGTAACCAAGAGACCCAGTACTTC. Full variable domain (remainder filled in from reference TRBV2 and TRBJ2-5): EPEVTQTPSHQVTQMGQEVILRCVPISNHLYFYWYRQILGQKVEFLVSFYNNEISEKSEIFDDQFSVERPDGSNFTLKIRSTKLEDSAMYFCASKKRNSGNQETQYFGPGTRLLVL.

The V and J genes are TRBV18 and TRBJ2-7, with D tentatively TRBD1 (5 bases). The CDR3 runs 13 residues. Germline V gene lookup returns CDR1 KGHSH and CDR2 LQKENI. Trimming took off 2 bases at V and 3 bases at J, with 8 bases between the two ends. The CDR3 here is CASSPTGDYEQYV. Written as DNA, the CDR3 is TGTGCCAGCTCACCAACAGGAGACTACGAGCAGTACGTC.

The V and J genes are TRBV30 and TRBJ1-4, with 9 bases fitting TRBD1. The CDR3 covers 15 residues. V lost 3 bases and J lost 5; bases outside the gene matches: 7. Germline values: CDR1 GTSNPN, CDR2 SVGIG (reference sequence). The CDR3 DNA reads TGTGCCTGGAGCTCGCCGGGACAGGGAAATGAAAAACTGTTTTTT. Its translation: CAWSSPGQGNEKLFF.